These 28 T cell receptor beta chains were sequenced from one sample in a study of OX40 agonist ivuxolimab in advanced cancers. The assay was immunoSEQ multiplex PCR, and TCRdb's table has in-frame clones only and misses some. This table holds fewer than 50,000 clones, about 86% found once. Sequences were derived from CD4+ or CD8+ T cells sorted from blood, sampled in a trial of the OX40 agonist ivuxolimab. These receptor sequences come from an adult with an advanced solid tumor such as melanoma, head and neck, liver or kidney cancer.

This chain joins TRBV13 and TRBJ2-7; tentative D call: TRBD2 (6 bases). This CDR3 contains 15 residues. CDR1 is PRHDT and CDR2 is FYEKMQ in the germline V gene (reference sequence). V shed 1 base and J shed 4 bases, with 14 bases lying between them. CDR3 DNA: TGTGCCAGCAGCTTAGTTTTGCGGGATAGGTACGAGCAGTACTTC. This codes for CASSLVLRDRYEQYF.

The chain recombines TRBV4-3 with TRBJ1-3, with 8 nucleotides matching TRBD1. CDR1 LGHNA and CDR2 YSLEER come from the germline V gene. Losses at the gene ends were 1 base for V and 2 bases for J; bases not matched to a gene: 4. This CDR3 has 16 amino acids. This chain's CDR3 is CASSQGTGMAGNTIYF. DNA of the CDR3: TGCGCCAGCAGCCAAGGGACAGGGATGGCTGGAAACACCATATATTTT.

This clone was counted once. In DNA, the CDR3 is TGTGCCAGCTCACCGCTCGCACGGACGAACACTGAAGCTTTCTTT. Its protein is CASSPLARTNTEAFF. The chain is built from TRBV18 and TRBJ1-1; D remains unclear. Trimming shortened V by 3 bases and J by 1 base, and 12 bases separated the two germline ends. CDR3 length equals 15 residues. Germline V gene sequence: CDR1 KGHSH, CDR2 LQKENI.

The gene calls are TRBV5-5 and TRBJ2-1; TRBD2 matches at 8 bases. CDR1 is SGHKS and CDR2 is YYEKEE in the germline V gene (reference sequence). J gave up 3 bases and V 0 bases, and 8 bases lay outside the gene matches. The CDR3 has 17 amino acids. The CDR3 nucleotides read TGTGCCAGCAGCTTGGTGAGTACTAGCGGAAGCTACAATGAGCAGTTCTTC. It encodes CASSLVSTSGSYNEQFF.

The V gene is TRBV15, the J gene TRBJ2-3; 8 nucleotides match TRBD2. Trimming at V came to 0 bases and at J to 5 bases, leaving 4 bases not matched to a gene. This CDR3 has 15 residues. Germline-derived CDR1 and CDR2 are LNHNV and YYDKDF (reference sequence). The CDR3 is CATSRDTGGQDTQYF. CDR3 DNA sequence: TGTGCCACCAGCAGAGATACGGGAGGGCAAGATACGCAGTATTTT.

J is TRBJ2-3 and V is TRBV11-2; possibly TRBD2 for D (5 bases). V gave up 3 bases and J gave up 3 bases, with 25 bases separating them. CDR1 is SGHAT and CDR2 is FQNNGV in the germline V gene. This CDR3 is built from 19 residues. The CDR3 sequence is CASSFRSAFGGWTTDTQYF. In DNA form, the CDR3 reads TGTGCCAGCAGCTTTAGATCCGCGTTCGGCGGGTGGACGACAGATACGCAGTATTTT.

The genes are TRBV9 and TRBJ1-2, with D tentatively TRBD1 (5 bases). V was cut by 5 bases and J by 4 bases, with 12 bases left in between. CDR1 is SGDLS, CDR2 YYNGEE, per germline. The CDR3 spans 13 residues. In nucleotides, the CDR3 is TGTGCCAGCAGATCTAGGGGTCCCTATGGCTACACCTTC. The encoded protein is CASRSRGPYGYTF.

This clone was seen just once. DNA for the CDR3: TGTGCCAGCAGATTAACGGGAGAATATGATGAGCAGTTCTTC. As protein: CASRLTGEYDEQFF. The V and J genes are TRBV19 and TRBJ2-1, with D possibly being TRBD2 (6 bases). Germline CDR1 reads LNHDA; CDR2 reads SQIVND (reference sequence). With 9 bases removed from V and 8 bases from J, the gap between germline ends came to 20 bases. The CDR3 is 14 residues long. The full variable domain, rest sourced from reference TRBV19 and TRBJ2-1, is DGGITQSPKYLFRKEGQNVTLSCEQNLNHDAMYWYRQDPGQGLRLIYYSQIVNDFQKGDIAEGYSVSREKKESFPLTVTSAQKNPTAFYLCASRLTGEYDEQFFGPGTRLTVL.

The DNA for the CDR3 is TGTGCCAGCTCACCCCTGTTTTCCTCTCGGAGCCAGTACTTC. Protein sequence: CASSPLFSSRSQYF. J is TRBJ2-5 and V is TRBV18; D is unresolved. The ends were cut back, 3 bases at V and 10 bases at J, with 18 bases in the middle. Germline lookup yields CDR1 KGHSH and CDR2 LQKENI. The CDR3 extends over 14 amino acids.

The rearrangement uses TRBV19 and TRBJ2-5; possibly TRBD1 for D (6 bases). TRBJ2-7 explains the end of the DNA better; the J call may be wrong. The CDR3 has 16 amino acids. Germline loops: CDR1 LNHDA, CDR2 SQIVND (reference sequence). The CDR3, as DNA: TGTGCCAGTAGTTTACGATACAACAGGGTTGGAAACGAGCAGTACTTC. Translation gives CASSLRYNRVGNEQYF.

V and J are TRBV2 and TRBJ1-4, with D hard to call. V dropped 2 bases and J dropped 0 bases, with 4 bases sitting between them. This CDR3 has 14 amino acids. CDR1 and CDR2 (germline): SNHLY, FYNNEI. The CDR3 coding sequence is TGTGCCAGCAGTGAACGGCCAACTAATGAAAAACTGTTTTTT. Its translation: CASSERPTNEKLFF.

The genes are TRBV7-9 and TRBJ1-1; no definite D call. V was clipped by 2 bases and J by 3 bases, with 16 bases between them. The CDR3 consists of 16 residues. CDR1 and CDR2 from the germline V gene are SEHNR and FQNEAQ (reference sequence). The CDR3 here is CASSLPRLGTDTEAFF. CDR3 DNA sequence: TGTGCCAGCAGCTTACCCAGGTTAGGCACGGACACTGAAGCTTTCTTT.

This clone was seen a single time. The V and J genes are TRBV4-3 and TRBJ1-5; possibly TRBD1 for D (5 bases). V gave up 0 bases and J gave up 0 bases, with 15 bases separating them. CDR3 length: 18 amino acids. Germline-derived CDR1 and CDR2 are LGHNA and YSLEER. The CDR3 loop is CASSQDWQGVSSNQPQHF. As DNA, the CDR3 is TGCGCCAGCAGCCAAGATTGGCAGGGTGTGAGTAGCAATCAGCCCCAGCATTTT.

V gene TRBV19 combines with J gene TRBJ2-7; 7 nucleotides match TRBD2. Trimming at V came to 6 bases and at J to 3 bases, leaving 5 bases not matched to a gene. The V gene's germline CDR1 is LNHDA and CDR2 SQIVND (reference sequence). The CDR3 is 13 amino acids. The CDR3 sequence is CASSPSGVYEQYF. In DNA, the CDR3 is TGTGCCAGTAGCCCTAGCGGAGTCTACGAGCAGTACTTC.

V and J are TRBV27 and TRBJ2-2, with D possibly being TRBD1 (6 bases). This CDR3 contains 13 residues. Germline values: CDR1 MNHEY, CDR2 SMNVEV (reference sequence). V lost 5 bases, J lost 6 bases, and 10 bases lay in between. The DNA of the CDR3 is TGTGCCAGCAGTCAGGGGATGCCCGGGGAGCTGTTTTTT. Translated, it gives CASSQGMPGELFF.

This clone was seen just once. This chain connects TRBV2 to TRBJ2-1, with 8 bases identical to TRBD2. Germline V gene sequence: CDR1 SNHLY, CDR2 FYNNEI. Trimming removed 8 bases from V and 5 bases from J; junction bases left unmatched: 8. CDR3 length: 14 residues. CDR3 DNA sequence: TGTGCCAGCTCTCGGGAGGGAACGAACAATGAGCAGTTCTTC. This translates into CASSREGTNNEQFF.

The rearrangement joins TRBV4-3 to TRBJ1-1; TRBD1 matches at 7 bases. J lost 1 base, V lost 4 bases, and 6 bases had no gene match. Germline CDR1 LGHNA, CDR2 YSLEER. This CDR3 region has 15 residues. Here the CDR3 DNA reads TGCGCCAGCAGCCCGACAGGGACGGGGAACACTGAAGCTTTCTTT. This sequence encodes CASSPTGTGNTEAFF.

The chain employs TRBV13 and TRBJ2-1, with TRBD2 matching over 8 bases. V shed 5 bases and J 3 bases; nucleotides not matched to a gene: 9. The CDR3 consists of 16 residues. Germline CDR1 and CDR2: PRHDT and FYEKMQ (reference sequence). The chain's CDR3 is CASSPLGAGGYNEQFF. In nucleotides, the CDR3 is TGTGCCAGCAGCCCGCTGGGGGCGGGGGGCTACAATGAGCAGTTCTTC.

The chain has TRBV6-5 and TRBJ1-1; 8 bases are shared with TRBD1. Germline V lookup: CDR1 MNHEY, CDR2 SVGAGI. This CDR3 comprises 13 residues. Trimming took 5 bases from V and 7 from J; bases not matched to a gene: 6. CDR3 bases: TGTGCCAGCAGTGATTTTGGACAGGGTGAAGCTTTCTTT. Translation gives CASSDFGQGEAFF.

The genes are TRBV15 and TRBJ1-1; D not resolved. CDR1 LNHNV and CDR2 YYDKDF come from the germline V gene (reference sequence). The CDR3 runs 14 residues. Trimming left V 1 base short and J 5 bases short, with 11 bases between. CDR3 bases: TGTGCCACCAGCAGAGTCCGTGAAATTACTGAAGCTTTCTTT. Translation: CATSRVREITEAFF.

The chain has TRBV7-9 and TRBJ2-7; maybe TRBD1 (6 bases). V gave up 5 bases and J gave up 0 bases, with 17 bases separating them. The CDR3 covers 16 residues. CDR1 and CDR2 (germline): SEHNR, FQNEAQ (reference sequence). This CDR3 is CASSPPSGQLSYEQYF. DNA of the CDR3: TGTGCCAGCAGCCCCCCCTCCGGACAGCTCTCCTACGAGCAGTACTTC. Full variable domain (rest looked up from reference TRBV7-9 and TRBJ2-7): DTGVSQNPRHKITKRGQNVTFRCDPISEHNRLYWYRQTLGQGPEFLTYFQNEAQLEKSRLLSDRFSAERPKGSFSTLEIQRTEQGDSAMYLCASSPPSGQLSYEQYFGPGTRLTVT.

A word on this clone: At one end, the junction sequence differs from germline, possibly due to a read error. This rearrangement joins TRBV19 to TRBJ2-5; tentative D call: TRBD2 (7 bases). This CDR3 is 14 amino acids long. CDR1 is LNHDA and CDR2 is SQIVND in the germline V gene (reference sequence). The CDR3: CASRIGGGSETQYF. CDR3 DNA: TGTGCCAGTAGAATAGGCGGGGGCTCAGAGACCCAGTACTTC.

The rearrangement links TRBV7-2 to TRBJ2-1; D ambiguous. Germline CDR1 reads SGHTA; CDR2 reads FQGNSA. The V end lost 1 base, the J end lost 2 bases, and 9 bases lay between the germline ends. The CDR3 has 15 amino acids. The chain's CDR3 is CASSLGPRTYNEQFF. For the CDR3, the DNA is TGTGCCAGCAGCTTAGGGCCAAGAACCTACAATGAGCAGTTCTTC.

In its sample, this clone was seen a few times. The V call is TRBV14, the J call TRBJ2-7, with D hard to call. V dropped 3 bases and J dropped 0 bases, with 6 bases sitting between them. Per germline, CDR1 SGHDN and CDR2 FVKESK. The CDR3 has 13 residues. The CDR3 spells CASSHPGSYEQYF. DNA for the CDR3: TGTGCCAGCAGCCACCCGGGCTCCTACGAGCAGTACTTC.

The V gene is TRBV28, the J gene TRBJ2-7, with 13 bases that match TRBD2. CDR1 and CDR2 (germline): MDHEN, SYDVKM. V lost 8 bases and J lost 5; bases outside the gene matches: 12. The CDR3 sequence is 16 residues long. Here the CDR3 DNA reads TGTGCCAGCGAAACTAGCGGGAGGGAGCGGCTAGACGAGCAGTACTTC. Protein product: CASETSGRERLDEQYF.

The chain carries TRBV28 and TRBJ2-7; D ambiguous. V lost 8 bases and J 2 bases, leaving 16 bases between the germline ends. The germline V gene encodes CDR1 MDHEN and CDR2 SYDVKM. This CDR3 has 14 amino acids. The CDR3 region has the DNA TGTGCCAGCGGTCCGGGCCTTGGCCCCTACGAGCAGTACTTC. Translating it yields CASGPGLGPYEQYF.

The rearrangement uses TRBV30 and TRBJ1-2; D remains ambiguous. This CDR3 comprises 13 residues. In germline, CDR1 is GTSNPN, CDR2 SVGIG (reference sequence). V lost 7 bases and J lost 1, with 13 bases in between. The CDR3 protein is CAFEKTLNYGYTF. Here the CDR3 DNA reads TGTGCCTTCGAAAAGACCCTTAACTATGGCTACACCTTC.

The J gene is TRBJ1-5, the V gene TRBV5-5, with D unresolved. This CDR3 has 12 amino acids. Trimming removed 3 bases at V and 4 bases at J, with 5 bases between. The germline gives CDR1 SGHKS, CDR2 YYEKEE (reference sequence). The CDR3 DNA sequence: TGTGCCAGCAGCTATTATAATCAGCCCCAGCATTTT. Encoded protein: CASSYYNQPQHF. Full variable domain (missing parts from reference TRBV5-5 and TRBJ1-5): DAGVTQSPTHLIKTRGQQVTLRCSPISGHKSVSWYQQVLGQGPQFIFQYYEKEERGRGNFPDRFSARQFPNYSSELNVNALLLGDSALYLCASSYYNQPQHFGDGTRLSIL.